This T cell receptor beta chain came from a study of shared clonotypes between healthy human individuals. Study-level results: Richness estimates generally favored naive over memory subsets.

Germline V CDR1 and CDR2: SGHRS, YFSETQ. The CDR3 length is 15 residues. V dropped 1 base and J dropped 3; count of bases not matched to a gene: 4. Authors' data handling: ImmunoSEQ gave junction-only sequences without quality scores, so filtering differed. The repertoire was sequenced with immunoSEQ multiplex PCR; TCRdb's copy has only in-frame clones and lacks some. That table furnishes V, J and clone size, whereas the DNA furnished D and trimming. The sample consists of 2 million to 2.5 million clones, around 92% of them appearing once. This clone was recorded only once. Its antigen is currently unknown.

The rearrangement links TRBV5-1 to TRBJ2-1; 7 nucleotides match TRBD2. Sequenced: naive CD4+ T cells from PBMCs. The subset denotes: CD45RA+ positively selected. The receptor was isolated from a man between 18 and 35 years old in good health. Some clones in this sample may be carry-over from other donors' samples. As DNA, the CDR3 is TGCGCCAGCAGCTTGTTCTCTAGCGGCTACAATGAGCAGTTCTTC. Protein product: CASSLFSSGYNEQFF.